This is a list of T cell receptor beta chains from one sample in a study of human T cells and chemical hapten exposure. TCRdb reanalysed the RACE reads using MiXCR and keeps one entry per CDR3 protein. This table has over 35,000 distinct CDR3 sequences, more than 9% appearing once. Source: whole blood, taken in connection with sensitization to the hapten diphenylcyclopropenone (DPC). Receptors were obtained from a man aged 25 to 45 with alopecia areata. Some clones in this sample may be carry-over from other donors' samples. CDR3s include the opening cysteine and the closing phenylalanine or tryptophan. D genes are given only for firm matches. Rows give clone size only sometimes, using once, few, many, or a class for an expanded clone.

clone size: many
V gene: TRBV2
J gene: TRBJ1-5
D gene: TRBD1
CDR3 protein: CASTPNRGIHLGNQPQHF
CDR3 DNA: TGTGCCAGCACCCCCAACAGGGGCATTCATTTGGGCAATCAGCCCCAGCATTTT

clone size: many
V gene: TRBV6-6
J gene: TRBJ1-5
D gene: NA
CDR3 protein: CASTIPGGNQPQHF
CDR3 DNA: TGTGCCAGCACCATCCCGGGGGGCAATCAGCCCCAGCATTTT

clone size: few
V gene: TRBV5-1
J gene: TRBJ1-1
D gene: NA
CDR3 protein: CASSPIQQNTEAFF
CDR3 DNA: TGCGCCAGCAGCCCGATACAGCAGAACACTGAAGCTTTCTTT

clone size: many
V gene: TRBV29-1
J gene: TRBJ1-4
D gene: TRBD1
CDR3 protein: CSVATGQDEKLFF
CDR3 DNA: TGCAGCGTCGCGACGGGACAGGATGAAAAACTGTTTTTT

clone size: many
V gene: TRBV19
J gene: TRBJ2-5
D gene: NA
CDR3 protein: CASSIPGIETQYF
CDR3 DNA: TGTGCCAGTAGTATTCCCGGGATTGAGACCCAGTACTTC

clone size: many
V gene: TRBV24-1
J gene: TRBJ2-3
D gene: NA
CDR3 protein: CATSDFRNGPFDTQYF
CDR3 DNA: TGTGCCACCAGTGATTTCCGGAACGGCCCATTTGATACGCAGTATTTT

clone size: many
V gene: TRBV6-2/TRBV6-3
J gene: TRBJ1-2
D gene: NA
CDR3 protein: CATFRLGYGYTF
CDR3 DNA: TGTGCCACCTTTCGCTTGGGCTATGGCTACACCTTC

clone size: few
V gene: TRBV12-3/TRBV12-4
J gene: TRBJ1-2
D gene: TRBD1
CDR3 protein: CASRLPGTGGNGYTF
CDR3 DNA: TGTGCCAGCAGACTCCCCGGGACAGGGGGCAATGGCTACACCTTC

clone size: many
V gene: TRBV12-3/TRBV12-4
J gene: TRBJ1-4
D gene: TRBD1
CDR3 protein: CASSKTTGKGEKLFF
CDR3 DNA: TGTGCCAGCAGTAAAACGACAGGGAAGGGTGAAAAACTGTTTTTT

clone size: NA
V gene: TRBV11-3
J gene: TRBJ2-1
D gene: NA
CDR3 protein: CASSWGGESDEQFF
CDR3 DNA: TGTGCCAGCAGCTGGGGAGGTGAATCCGATGAGCAGTTCTTC

clone size: NA
V gene: TRBV12-3/TRBV12-4
J gene: TRBJ2-3
D gene: TRBD2
CDR3 protein: CASSLGLTSVTDTQYF
CDR3 DNA: TGTGCCAGCAGTCTAGGCCTAACTAGCGTCACAGATACGCAGTATTTT

clone size: NA
V gene: TRBV5-1
J gene: TRBJ1-6
D gene: NA
CDR3 protein: CASSLGQGIGSPLHF
CDR3 DNA: TGCGCCAGCAGCCTAGGGCAGGGGATTGGTTCACCCCTCCACTTT

clone size: NA
V gene: TRBV29-1
J gene: TRBJ2-1
D gene: NA
CDR3 protein: CSVGSGQSYNEQFF
CDR3 DNA: TGCAGCGTCGGATCCGGGCAATCCTACAATGAGCAGTTCTTC

clone size: NA
V gene: TRBV6-2/TRBV6-3
J gene: TRBJ1-2
D gene: NA
CDR3 protein: CASSYRWAVNYGYTF
CDR3 DNA: TGTGCCAGCAGTTACCGCTGGGCGGTTAACTATGGCTACACCTTC

clone size: once
V gene: TRBV5-1
J gene: TRBJ1-4
D gene: NA
CDR3 protein: CASSLLGERSEKLFF
CDR3 DNA: TGCGCCAGCAGCTTGTTGGGGGAGCGAAGTGAAAAACTGTTTTTT

clone size: many
V gene: TRBV5-5
J gene: TRBJ2-1
D gene: TRBD2
CDR3 protein: CASSSGAMSYNEQFF
CDR3 DNA: TGTGCCAGCAGTAGCGGGGCGATGTCCTACAATGAGCAGTTCTTC

clone size: many
V gene: TRBV5-1
J gene: TRBJ2-3
D gene: NA
CDR3 protein: CASSLVGGEGTDTQYF
CDR3 DNA: TGCGCCAGCAGCTTGGTTGGGGGCGAGGGCACAGATACGCAGTATTTT

clone size: many
V gene: TRBV29-1
J gene: TRBJ1-4
D gene: TRBD1
CDR3 protein: CSVARGTGNEKLFF
CDR3 DNA: TGCAGCGTTGCTAGAGGGACAGGGAATGAAAAACTGTTTTTT

clone size: NA
V gene: TRBV29-1
J gene: TRBJ2-1
D gene: TRBD2
CDR3 protein: CSVATAGVGNEQFF
CDR3 DNA: TGCAGCGTAGCTACAGCGGGAGTGGGCAATGAGCAGTTCTTC

clone size: NA
V gene: TRBV4-3
J gene: TRBJ1-1
D gene: NA
CDR3 protein: CASSPSRGTNTEAFF
CDR3 DNA: TGCGCCAGCAGCCCTAGCCGAGGGACGAACACTGAAGCTTTCTTT

clone size: NA
V gene: TRBV2
J gene: TRBJ2-7
D gene: NA
CDR3 protein: CASSGRGQTYEQYF
CDR3 DNA: TGTGCCAGCAGTGGCCGCGGGCAGACCTACGAGCAGTACTTC

clone size: many
V gene: TRBV12-3/TRBV12-4
J gene: TRBJ1-2
D gene: TRBD1
CDR3 protein: CASSFTHRGGGYTF
CDR3 DNA: TGTGCCAGCAGTTTCACCCACAGGGGCGGGGGCTACACCTTC

clone size: NA
V gene: TRBV6-9
J gene: TRBJ2-4
D gene: NA
CDR3 protein: CASRTPPGAGAKNIQYF
CDR3 DNA: TGTGCCAGCAGGACCCCCCCCGGCGCCGGAGCCAAAAACATTCAGTACTTC

clone size: many
V gene: TRBV21-1
J gene: TRBJ1-1
D gene: NA
CDR3 protein: CASKLIRGTEAFF
CDR3 DNA: TGTGCCAGCAAATTAATCAGGGGGACTGAAGCTTTCTTT

clone size: NA
V gene: TRBV14
J gene: TRBJ2-1
D gene: TRBD2
CDR3 protein: CASSQSGGGALNEQFF
CDR3 DNA: TGTGCCAGCAGCCAATCTGGCGGGGGGGCCTTGAATGAGCAGTTCTTC

clone size: NA
V gene: TRBV7-7
J gene: TRBJ2-3
D gene: NA
CDR3 protein: CASSLVLADTQYF
CDR3 DNA: TGTGCCAGCAGCTTGGTTCTAGCGGATACGCAGTATTTT

clone size: many
V gene: TRBV11-2
J gene: TRBJ2-7
D gene: TRBD1
CDR3 protein: CASSHGQGPSYEQYF
CDR3 DNA: TGTGCCAGCAGCCACGGACAGGGGCCGTCCTACGAGCAGTACTTC

clone size: NA
V gene: TRBV7-2
J gene: TRBJ2-1
D gene: TRBD2
CDR3 protein: CASRFTSGRTFNDEQFF
CDR3 DNA: TGTGCCAGCAGATTTACTAGCGGGAGGACCTTTAACGATGAGCAGTTCTTC

clone size: few
V gene: TRBV11-2
J gene: TRBJ2-3
D gene: TRBD1
CDR3 protein: CASSLDPGGPDTQYF
CDR3 DNA: TGTGCCAGCAGCTTAGATCCAGGGGGCCCGGATACGCAGTATTTT

clone size: many
V gene: TRBV7-7
J gene: TRBJ2-3
D gene: NA
CDR3 protein: CASSLGHNTDTQYF
CDR3 DNA: TGTGCCAGCAGCCTAGGACACAACACAGATACGCAGTATTTT

clone size: many
V gene: TRBV5-1
J gene: TRBJ1-3
D gene: NA
CDR3 protein: CASSRGSRDHIYF
CDR3 DNA: TGCGCCAGCAGCCGTGGAAGCCGGGACCACATATATTTT

clone size: NA
V gene: TRBV7-7
J gene: TRBJ2-3
D gene: NA
CDR3 protein: CASRPGLDTQYF
CDR3 DNA: TGTGCCAGCAGGCCAGGGTTAGATACGCAGTATTTT

clone size: many
V gene: TRBV11-3
J gene: TRBJ2-1
D gene: TRBD2
CDR3 protein: CASSLGGDYYNEQFF
CDR3 DNA: TGTGCCAGCAGCTTAGGCGGGGACTATTACAATGAGCAGTTCTTC